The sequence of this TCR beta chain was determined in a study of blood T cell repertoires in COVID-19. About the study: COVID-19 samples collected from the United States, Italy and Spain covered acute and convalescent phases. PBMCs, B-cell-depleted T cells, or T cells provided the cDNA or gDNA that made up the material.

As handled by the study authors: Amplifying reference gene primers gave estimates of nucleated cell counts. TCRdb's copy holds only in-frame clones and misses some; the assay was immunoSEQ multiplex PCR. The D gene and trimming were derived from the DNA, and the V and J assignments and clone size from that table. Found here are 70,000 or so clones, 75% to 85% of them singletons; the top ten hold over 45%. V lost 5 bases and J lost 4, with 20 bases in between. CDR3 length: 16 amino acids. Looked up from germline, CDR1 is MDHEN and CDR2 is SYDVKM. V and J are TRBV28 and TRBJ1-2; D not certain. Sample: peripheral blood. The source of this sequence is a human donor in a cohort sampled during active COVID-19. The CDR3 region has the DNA TGTGCCAGCAGTCGAACCGCCAGATTGACAACCTATGGCTACACCTTC. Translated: CASSRTARLTTYGYTF.